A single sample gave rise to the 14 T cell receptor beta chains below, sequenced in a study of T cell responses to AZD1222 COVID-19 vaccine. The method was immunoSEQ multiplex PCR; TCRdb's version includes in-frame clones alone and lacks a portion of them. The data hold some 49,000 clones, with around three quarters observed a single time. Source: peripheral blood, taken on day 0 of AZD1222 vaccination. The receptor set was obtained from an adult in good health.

As DNA, the CDR3 is TGTGCCAGCAGCCCCGGCCCAGCGGGAACCTACGAGCAGTACTTC. It is translated as CASSPGPAGTYEQYF. The chain combines TRBV7-2 with TRBJ2-7; TRBD2 aligns across 7 bases. V dropped 5 bases and J dropped 2; count of bases not matched to a gene: 9. Germline V gene lookup returns CDR1 SGHTA and CDR2 FQGNSA. This CDR3 is built from 15 residues. Using reference TRBV7-2 and TRBJ2-7 for the parts outside the CDR3, the full variable domain is GAGVSQSPSNKVTEKGKDVELRCDPISGHTALYWYRQSLGQGLEFLIYFQGNSAPDKSGLPSDRFSAERTGGSVSTLTIQRTQQEDSAVYLCASSPGPAGTYEQYFGPGTRLTVT.

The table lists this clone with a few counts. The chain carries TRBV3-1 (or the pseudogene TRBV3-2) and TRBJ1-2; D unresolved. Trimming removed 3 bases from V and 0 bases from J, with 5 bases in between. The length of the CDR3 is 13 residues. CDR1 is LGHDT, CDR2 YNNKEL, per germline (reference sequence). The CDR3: CASSHGSNYGYTF. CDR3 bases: TGTGCCAGCAGCCACGGATCTAACTATGGCTACACCTTC.

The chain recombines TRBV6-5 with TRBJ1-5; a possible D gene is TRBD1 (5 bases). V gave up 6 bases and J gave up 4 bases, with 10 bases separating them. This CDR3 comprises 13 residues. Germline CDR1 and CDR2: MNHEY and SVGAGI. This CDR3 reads CASRGGGNQPQHF. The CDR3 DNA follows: TGTGCCAGCAGGGGGGGAGGAAATCAGCCCCAGCATTTT.

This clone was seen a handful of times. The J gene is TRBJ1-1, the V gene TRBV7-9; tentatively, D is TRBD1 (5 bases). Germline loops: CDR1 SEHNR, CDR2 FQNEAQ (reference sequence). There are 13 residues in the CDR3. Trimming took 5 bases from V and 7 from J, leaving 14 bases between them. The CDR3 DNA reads TGTGCCAGCAGCCCTCTTCCGGGGCGTGAAGCTTTCTTT. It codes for CASSPLPGREAFF.

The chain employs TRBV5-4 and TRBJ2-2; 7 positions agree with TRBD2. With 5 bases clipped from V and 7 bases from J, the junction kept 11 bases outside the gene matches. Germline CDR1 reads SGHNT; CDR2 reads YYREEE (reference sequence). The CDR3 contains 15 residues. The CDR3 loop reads CASRGEGPAVGELFF. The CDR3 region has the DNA TGTGCCAGCAGGGGGGAGGGGCCCGCGGTCGGGGAGCTGTTTTTT.

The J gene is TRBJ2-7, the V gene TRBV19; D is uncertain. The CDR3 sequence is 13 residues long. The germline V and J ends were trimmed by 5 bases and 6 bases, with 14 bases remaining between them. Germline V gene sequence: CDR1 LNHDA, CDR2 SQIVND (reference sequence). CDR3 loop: CASSVALQAEQYF. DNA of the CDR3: TGTGCCAGTAGTGTGGCGTTGCAGGCCGAGCAGTACTTC. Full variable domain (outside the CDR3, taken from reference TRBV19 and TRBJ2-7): DGGITQSPKYLFRKEGQNVTLSCEQNLNHDAMYWYRQDPGQGLRLIYYSQIVNDFQKGDIAEGYSVSREKKESFPLTVTSAQKNPTAFYLCASSVALQAEQYFGPGTRLTVT.

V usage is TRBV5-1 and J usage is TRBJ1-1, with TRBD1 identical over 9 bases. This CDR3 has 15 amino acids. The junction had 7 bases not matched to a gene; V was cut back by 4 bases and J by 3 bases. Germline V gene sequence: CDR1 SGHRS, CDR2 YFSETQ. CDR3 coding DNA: TGCGCCAGCAGCACCGGACAGGGGTGGGACACTGAAGCTTTCTTT. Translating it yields CASSTGQGWDTEAFF.

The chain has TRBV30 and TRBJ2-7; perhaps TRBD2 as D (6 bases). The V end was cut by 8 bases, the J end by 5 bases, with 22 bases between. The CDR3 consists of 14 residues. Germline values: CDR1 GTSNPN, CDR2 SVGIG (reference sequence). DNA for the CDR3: TGTGCCCGAAGCAGTGGCGGGATGGGCAACGAGCAGTACTTC. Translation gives CARSSGGMGNEQYF.

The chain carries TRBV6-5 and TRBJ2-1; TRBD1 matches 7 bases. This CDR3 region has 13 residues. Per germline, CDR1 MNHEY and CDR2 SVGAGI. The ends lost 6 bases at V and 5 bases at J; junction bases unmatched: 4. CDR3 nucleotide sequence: TGTGCCAGCAGCTTTACAGGGGACAATGAGCAGTTCTTC. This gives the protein CASSFTGDNEQFF.

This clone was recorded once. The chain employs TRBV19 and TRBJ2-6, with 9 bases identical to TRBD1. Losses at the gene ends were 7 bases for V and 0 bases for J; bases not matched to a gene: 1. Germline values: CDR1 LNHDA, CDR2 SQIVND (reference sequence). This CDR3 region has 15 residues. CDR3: CASMTGGSGANVLTF. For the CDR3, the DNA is TGTGCCAGTATGACAGGGGGCTCTGGGGCCAACGTCCTGACTTTC.

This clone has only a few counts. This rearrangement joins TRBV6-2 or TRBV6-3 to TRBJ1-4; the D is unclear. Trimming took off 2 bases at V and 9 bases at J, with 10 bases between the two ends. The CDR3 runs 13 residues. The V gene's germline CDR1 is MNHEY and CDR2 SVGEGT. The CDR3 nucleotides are TGTGCCAGCAGTTACGTCTCTCGTAAAAAACTGTTTTTT. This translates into CASSYVSRKKLFF.

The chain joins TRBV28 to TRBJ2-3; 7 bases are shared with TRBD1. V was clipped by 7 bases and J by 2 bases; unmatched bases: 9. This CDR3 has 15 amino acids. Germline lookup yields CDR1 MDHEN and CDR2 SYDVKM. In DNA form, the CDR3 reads TGTGCCAGCAATCTTCCGGGACAGACCACAGATACGCAGTATTTT. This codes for CASNLPGQTTDTQYF.

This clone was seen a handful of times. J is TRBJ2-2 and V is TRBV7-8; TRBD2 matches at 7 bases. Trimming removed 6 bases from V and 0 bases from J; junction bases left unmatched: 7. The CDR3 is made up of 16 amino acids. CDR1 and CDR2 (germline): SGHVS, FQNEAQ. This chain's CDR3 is CASSFRSGTNTGELFF. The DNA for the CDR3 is TGTGCCAGCAGTTTCAGAAGCGGGACGAACACCGGGGAGCTGTTTTTT.

The CDR3 sequence is CASSLTRHEQYF. The CDR3 DNA reads as TGTGCCAGCAGCTTGACGAGGCACGAGCAGTACTTC. This chain connects TRBV5-5 to TRBJ2-7; D is unclear. CDR1 is SGHKS, CDR2 YYEKEE, per germline (reference sequence). Trimming removed 1 base at V and 5 bases at J, with 7 bases between. CDR3 length equals 12 residues.